The 24 T cell receptor beta chains below come from one sample, sequenced in a study of CD8+CD57+ T cells in acquired aplastic anemia. Genomic DNA served as template for TCR beta VDJ and CDR3 profiling. TCRdb called the reads again in MiXCR, with one record for every CDR3 protein. This table has roughly 86,000 distinct CDR3 sequences, over 35% appearing once. The specimen sequenced was sorted CD4+, CD8+, or CD8+CD57+ T cells (not recorded which) from PBMCs. The receptors here all came from a human donor in good health, serving as a control.

The V and J genes are TRBV24-1 and TRBJ2-5, with D perhaps matching TRBD2 (5 bases). CDR1 and CDR2 from the germline V gene are KGHDR and SFDVKD. The CDR3 spans 15 residues. V lost 3 bases, J lost 5 bases, and 15 bases lay in between. The CDR3 reads CATSDPTGSVETQYF. The CDR3 bases are TGTGCCACCAGTGATCCCACGGGTAGCGTGGAGACCCAGTACTTC.

The rearrangement uses TRBV10-3 and TRBJ2-7; TRBD2 agrees at 10 bases. CDR3 length: 17 residues. Looked up from germline, CDR1 is ENHRY and CDR2 is SYGVKD. Germline trimming cut 4 bases from V and 2 bases from J; bases unmatched to any gene: 11. CDR3 DNA sequence: TGTGCCATCAGTGCCGGGACCAGCGGGAGGGAAGCCTACGAGCAGTACTTC. Translated: CAISAGTSGREAYEQYF.

The chain combines TRBV11-3 with TRBJ2-1; TRBD1 aligns across 9 bases. The germline V gene encodes CDR1 SGHNT and CDR2 YENEEA. The CDR3 sequence is 16 residues long. J lost 6 bases, V lost 3 bases, and 9 bases had no gene match. The chain's CDR3 is CASSLVTGGAPNEQFF. CDR3 nucleotides: TGTGCCAGCAGCTTGGTCACAGGGGGCGCTCCCAATGAGCAGTTCTTC.

This clonotype has at least ten counts. J is TRBJ1-2 and V is TRBV4-1; 10 bases align to TRBD1. Germline CDR1 and CDR2: MGHRA and YSYEKL. The CDR3 is 13 residues long. Trimming removed 0 bases from V and 8 bases from J; junction bases left unmatched: 0. The CDR3 DNA follows: TGCGCCAGCAGCCAAGAGGGACAGGGGGGCTACACCTTC. Amino acids: CASSQEGQGGYTF.

This clonotype was picked up a small number of times. The rearrangement uses TRBV25-1 and TRBJ1-2; D is perhaps TRBD1 (5 bases). The V end was cut by 6 bases, the J end by 4 bases, with 18 bases between. This CDR3 spans 15 amino acids. Germline V gene data show CDR1 as MGHDK and CDR2 as SYGVNS. The CDR3 loop reads CASSLEGNDFYGYTF. CDR3 in DNA: TGTGCCAGCAGCTTGGAGGGGAACGATTTCTATGGCTACACCTTC.

This clonotype has ten or more counts. The V gene is TRBV20-1, the J gene TRBJ2-1; D not resolved. Germline V lookup: CDR1 DFQATT, CDR2 SNEGSKA (reference sequence). The length of the CDR3 is 13 residues. This chain's CDR3 is CGINGLSYNEQFF. CDR3 DNA: TGCGGCATTAATGGCCTCTCCTACAATGAGCAGTTCTTC.

The count of this clonotype is one. The chain joins TRBV11-1 to TRBJ2-7, with TRBD1 identical over 10 bases. J lost 3 bases, V lost 4 bases, and 12 bases had no gene match. Germline V gene sequence: CDR1 SGHAT, CDR2 FQDESV (reference sequence). This CDR3 comprises 17 residues. CDR3 residues: CASSSTPRDRGGYEQYF. The CDR3 bases are TGTGCCAGCAGCTCCACACCCCGGGACAGGGGTGGCTACGAGCAGTACTTC.

This chain joins TRBV25-1 and TRBJ1-3; tentative D call: TRBD1 (6 bases). The CDR3 spans 16 residues. Germline V gene sequence: CDR1 MGHDK, CDR2 SYGVNS. The V end lost 10 bases, the J end lost 0 bases, and 19 bases lay between the germline ends. CDR3 amino acids: CATLPSDRYSGNTIYF. The CDR3, as DNA: TGTGCCACCCTCCCCTCGGACAGATACTCTGGAAACACCATATATTTT.

This clonotype appeared once. This rearrangement joins TRBV19 to TRBJ1-3; D is unresolved. This CDR3 region has 16 residues. Germline V gene sequence: CDR1 LNHDA, CDR2 SQIVND (reference sequence). Trimming took 5 bases from V and 2 from J, leaving 16 bases between them. CDR3 sequence reads: CASSSPTTGTGNTIYF. The CDR3 coding sequence is TGTGCCAGTAGTTCGCCTACGACGGGGACTGGAAACACCATATATTTT.

V gene TRBV12-3 or TRBV12-4 combines with J gene TRBJ1-2; D perhaps matches TRBD1 (6 bases). The CDR3 runs to 13 residues. Trimming took off 6 bases at V and 5 bases at J, with 13 bases between the two ends. The CDR3 protein is CASSKDRSYGYTF. In nucleotides, the CDR3 is TGTGCCAGCAGCAAAGACAGGAGTTATGGCTACACCTTC.

This clonotype was seen repeatedly, ten times or more. The rearrangement joins TRBV12-5 to TRBJ2-7; D is tentatively TRBD1 or TRBD2 (5 bases each). The CDR3 is 13 amino acids. With 1 base removed from V and 1 base from J, the gap between germline ends came to 5 bases. Germline V CDR1 and CDR2: LGHNT, FRNRAP. The CDR3 DNA is TGTGCTAGTGGTTTGGGGGGGTCCTACGAGCAGTACTTC. The encoded protein is CASGLGGSYEQYF.

This clonotype appeared many times. This rearrangement joins TRBV19 to TRBJ1-2; D perhaps matches TRBD1 (5 bases). CDR3 length: 15 residues. Germline CDR1 and CDR2: LNHDA and SQIVND (reference sequence). V was shortened by 5 bases and J by 8 bases, with 21 bases between the two germline ends. The CDR3 region is CASSVRGDGSLGYTF. The CDR3 DNA is TGTGCCAGTAGTGTACGCGGGGACGGGAGCTTGGGCTACACCTTC.

This clonotype was counted many times. This chain links TRBV6-5 with TRBJ2-7, with D hard to call. Trimming took 4 bases from V and 2 from J, leaving 9 bases between them. The CDR3 spans 13 residues. Germline V gives CDR1 MNHEY, CDR2 SVGAGI. CDR3 region: CASSWRGAYEQYF. The DNA for the CDR3 is TGTGCCAGCAGTTGGCGAGGAGCCTACGAGCAGTACTTC.

This chain joins TRBV7-3 and TRBJ2-1, with TRBD2 matching over 15 bases. CDR3 size: 16 residues. CDR1 SGHTA and CDR2 FQGTGA come from the germline V gene. The J segment lost 9 bases and the V segment lost 2 bases, leaving 5 bases of the junction unmatched. The CDR3 DNA sequence: TGTGCCAGCAGCTTAGGGACTAGCGGGGGGCTGAGTGAGCAGTTCTTC. Its translation is CASSLGTSGGLSEQFF.

This clonotype was detected many times. The gene calls are TRBV15 and TRBJ1-5; no definite D call. This CDR3 has 13 residues. Germline V gene data show CDR1 as LNHNV and CDR2 as YYDKDF (reference sequence). V was shortened by 0 bases and J by 3 bases, with 3 bases between the two germline ends. The CDR3 DNA reads as TGTGCCACCAGCAGAGAGGACAATCAGCCCCAGCATTTT. Translating gives CATSREDNQPQHF.

This clonotype has ten or more counts. This chain connects TRBV7-9 to TRBJ2-3; no clear D gene. Trimming took 3 bases from V and 0 from J, leaving 16 bases between them. The CDR3 has 17 residues. Germline V gene lookup returns CDR1 SEHNR and CDR2 FQNEAQ (reference sequence). The CDR3: CASSLPRQSHSTDTQYF. CDR3 nucleotides: TGTGCCAGCAGCTTGCCACGCCAAAGTCATAGCACAGATACGCAGTATTTT. The full variable domain, completed using reference TRBV7-9 and TRBJ2-3, is DTGVSQNPRHKITKRGQNVTFRCDPISEHNRLYWYRQTLGQGPEFLTYFQNEAQLEKSRLLSDRFSAERPKGSFSTLEIQRTEQGDSAMYLCASSLPRQSHSTDTQYFGPGTRLTVL.

The chain employs TRBV29-1 and TRBJ1-5, with a weak D call TRBD1 (5 bases). V lost 2 bases, J lost 4 bases, and 9 bases lay in between. This CDR3 is built from 13 residues. Germline V gene sequence: CDR1 SQVTM, CDR2 ANQGSEA. The CDR3 spells CSVESGPNQPQHF. The CDR3 bases are TGCAGCGTTGAATCAGGGCCAAATCAGCCCCAGCATTTT.

J is TRBJ1-5 and V is TRBV10-2; D not resolved. The V and J ends lost 6 bases and 5 bases respectively, with 14 bases between them. Germline V gene data show CDR1 as WSHSY and CDR2 as SAAADI. This CDR3 has 14 residues. The CDR3 region is CASRERRIDQPQHF. CDR3 nucleotide sequence: TGCGCCAGCAGAGAACGAAGAATAGATCAGCCCCAGCATTTT.

The gene calls are TRBV2 and TRBJ2-5; no clear D. The CDR3 is 13 amino acids. The V end was cut by 2 bases, the J end by 7 bases, with 11 bases between. Per the germline V gene, CDR1 is SNHLY and CDR2 is FYNNEI. The CDR3 nucleotides are TGTGCCAGCAGTGAATCGGAGATGGGGACCCAGTACTTC. This gives the protein CASSESEMGTQYF.

The chain is built from TRBV25-1 and TRBJ2-1; a weak D match, TRBD1 (5 bases). Trimming took 4 bases from V and 4 from J, leaving 11 bases between them. The CDR3 covers 14 residues. The V gene's germline CDR1 is MGHDK and CDR2 SYGVNS. Here the CDR3 DNA reads TGTGCCAGCAGTGCCTCAGGGAAATACAATGAGCAGTTCTTC. It specifies CASSASGKYNEQFF. The whole variable domain, filled in from reference TRBV25-1 and TRBJ2-1, reads EADIYQTPRYLVIGTGKKITLECSQTMGHDKMYWYQQDPGMELHLIHYSYGVNSTEKGDLSSESTVSRIRTEHFPLTLESARPSHTSQYLCASSASGKYNEQFFGPGTRLTVL.

The chain employs TRBV6-4 and TRBJ1-5; possible D gene TRBD1, 5 bases. Germline V CDR1 and CDR2: MRHNA, SNTAGT. The CDR3 sequence is 16 residues long. V was pared by 6 bases and J by 9 bases, with 24 bases between. CDR3 nucleotide sequence: TGTGCCAGCAGAAAACCGGGACTCGTATCGTGGTGGCCCCAGCATTTT. Its translation: CASRKPGLVSWWPQHF.

CDR3 sequence: CATSTDRVGNEQYF. The CDR3 DNA follows: TGTGCCACCAGCACCGACAGGGTAGGAAACGAGCAGTACTTC. The chain has TRBV15 and TRBJ2-7; the match to TRBD1 covers 7 bases. CDR3 size: 14 residues. Unmatched junction bases numbered 8, after V lost 4 bases and J lost 5 bases. Germline V gene data show CDR1 as LNHNV and CDR2 as YYDKDF (reference sequence).

The J gene is TRBJ2-5, the V gene TRBV3-1; TRBD1 agrees at 7 bases. CDR1 LGHDT and CDR2 YNNKEL come from the germline V gene (reference sequence). This CDR3 has 14 amino acids. V was clipped by 4 bases and J by 1 base; unmatched bases: 3. The CDR3 DNA is TGTGCCAGCAGCCTAGGGGACAGCCAAGAGACCCAGTACTTC. Protein: CASSLGDSQETQYF.

The chain recombines TRBV15 with TRBJ2-7; no clear D gene. Trimming left V 3 bases short and J 4 bases short, with 10 bases between. The CDR3 consists of 13 residues. Germline V lookup: CDR1 LNHNV, CDR2 YYDKDF (reference sequence). The CDR3 here is CATSSGDSYEQYF. The CDR3 coding sequence is TGTGCCACCAGCAGCGGAGACTCGTACGAGCAGTACTTC.